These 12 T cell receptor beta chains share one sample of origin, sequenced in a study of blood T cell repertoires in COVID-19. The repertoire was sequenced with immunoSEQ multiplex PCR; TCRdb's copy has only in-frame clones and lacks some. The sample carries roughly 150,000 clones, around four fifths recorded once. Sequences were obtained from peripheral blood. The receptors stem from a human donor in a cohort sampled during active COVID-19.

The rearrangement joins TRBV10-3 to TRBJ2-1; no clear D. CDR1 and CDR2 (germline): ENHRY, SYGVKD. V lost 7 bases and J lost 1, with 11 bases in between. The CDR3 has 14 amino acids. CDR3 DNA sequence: TGTGCCATCATGGCGGCCGGGTCCTACAATGAGCAGTTCTTC. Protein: CAIMAAGSYNEQFF.

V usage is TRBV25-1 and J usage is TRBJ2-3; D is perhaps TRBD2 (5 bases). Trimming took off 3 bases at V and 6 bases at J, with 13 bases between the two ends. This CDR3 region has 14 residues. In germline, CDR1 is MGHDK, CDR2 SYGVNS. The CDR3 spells CASSEGRRLDTQYF. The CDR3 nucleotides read TGTGCCAGCAGTGAGGGCAGGAGGTTGGATACGCAGTATTTT.

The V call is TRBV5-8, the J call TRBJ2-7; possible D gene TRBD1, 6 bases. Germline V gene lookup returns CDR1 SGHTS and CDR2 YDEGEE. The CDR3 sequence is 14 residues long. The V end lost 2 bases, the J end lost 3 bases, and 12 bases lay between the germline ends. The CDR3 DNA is TGTGCCAGCAGCTTTGGGACACCTTACTACGAGCAGTACTTC. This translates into CASSFGTPYYEQYF.

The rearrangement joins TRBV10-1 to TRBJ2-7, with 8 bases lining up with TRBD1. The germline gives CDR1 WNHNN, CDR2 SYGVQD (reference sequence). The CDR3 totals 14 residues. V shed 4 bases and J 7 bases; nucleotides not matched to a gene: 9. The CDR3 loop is CASSGSWTGLEQYF. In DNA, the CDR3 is TGCGCCAGCAGTGGGTCTTGGACAGGGCTTGAGCAGTACTTC.

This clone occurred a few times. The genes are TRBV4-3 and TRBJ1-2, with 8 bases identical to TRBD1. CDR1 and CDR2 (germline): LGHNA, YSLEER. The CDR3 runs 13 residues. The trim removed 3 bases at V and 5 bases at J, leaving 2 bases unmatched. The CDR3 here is CASSQTGVYGYTF. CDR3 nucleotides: TGCGCCAGCAGCCAGACAGGGGTTTATGGCTACACCTTC.

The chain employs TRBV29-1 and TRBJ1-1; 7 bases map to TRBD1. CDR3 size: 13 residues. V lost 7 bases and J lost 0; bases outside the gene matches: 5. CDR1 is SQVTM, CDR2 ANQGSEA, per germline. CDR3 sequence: CSARTGLNTEAFF. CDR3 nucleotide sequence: TGCAGCGCCCGGACAGGCCTGAACACTGAAGCTTTCTTT.

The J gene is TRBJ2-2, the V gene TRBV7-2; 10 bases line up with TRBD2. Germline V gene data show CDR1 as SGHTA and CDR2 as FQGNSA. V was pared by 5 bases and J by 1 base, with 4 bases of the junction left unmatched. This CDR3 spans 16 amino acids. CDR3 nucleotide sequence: TGTGCCAGCAGCCTACGGACTAGCGGGAACACCGGGGAGCTGTTTTTT. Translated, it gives CASSLRTSGNTGELFF.

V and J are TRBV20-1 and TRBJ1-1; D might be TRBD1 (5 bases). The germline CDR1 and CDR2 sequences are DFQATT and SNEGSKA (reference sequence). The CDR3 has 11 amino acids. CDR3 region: CATRVGTEAFF. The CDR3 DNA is TGCGCAACCAGGGTGGGCACTGAAGCTTTCTTT.

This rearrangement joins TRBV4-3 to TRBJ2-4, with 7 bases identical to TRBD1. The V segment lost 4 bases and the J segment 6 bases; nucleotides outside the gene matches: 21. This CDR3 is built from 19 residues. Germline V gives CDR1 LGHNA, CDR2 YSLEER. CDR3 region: CASSPSSGTAASLGNIQYF. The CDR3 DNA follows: TGCGCCAGCAGCCCTTCTAGTGGGACAGCGGCGAGTCTTGGAAACATTCAGTACTTC.

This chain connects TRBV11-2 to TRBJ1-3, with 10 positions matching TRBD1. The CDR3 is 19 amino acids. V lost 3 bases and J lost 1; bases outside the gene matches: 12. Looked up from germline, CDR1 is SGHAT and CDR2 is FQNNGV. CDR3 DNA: TGTGCCAGCAGCTTTCCACGGGACAGGGGATTAAAATCTGGAAACACCATATATTTT. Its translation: CASSFPRDRGLKSGNTIYF.

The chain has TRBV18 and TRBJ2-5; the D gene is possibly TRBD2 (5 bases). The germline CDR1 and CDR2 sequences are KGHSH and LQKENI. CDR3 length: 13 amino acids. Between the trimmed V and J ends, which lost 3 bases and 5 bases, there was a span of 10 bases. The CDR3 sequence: CASSPRTLETQYF. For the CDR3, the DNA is TGTGCCAGCTCACCTAGGACTCTGGAGACCCAGTACTTC.

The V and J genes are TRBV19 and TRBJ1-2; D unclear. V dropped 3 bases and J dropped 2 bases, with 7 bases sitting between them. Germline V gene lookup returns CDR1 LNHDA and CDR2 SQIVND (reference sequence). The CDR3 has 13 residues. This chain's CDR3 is CASSIPGNYGYTF. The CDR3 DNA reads TGTGCCAGTAGTATTCCGGGAAACTATGGCTACACCTTC.